This section outlines one T cell receptor (beta chain) sequence together with its context. This clone was seen a handful of times. Its antigen is still unknown. Base qualities are not at hand, and no much larger clone is one base apart. These data originate in a study of cytomegalovirus exposure and HLA in healthy donors (dated by TCRdb to the late 2010s). A note on the overall study: According to a later analysis, the 110 or so validation repertoires were produced on the same platform as the roughly 600 repertoires of the first cohort. The aim of the study was to test whether cataloging public T cell receptors could identify signatures of past pathogen exposure. A separate validation cohort of about 110 different subjects was used in addition to the roughly 720-subject first cohort. To predict cytomegalovirus infection status, the study combined high-throughput TCR immunosequencing, statistical association of individual TCRs with disease status, and machine learning.

What the work shows at the level of the full study, not this receptor alone: In the study, around 150 TCR beta chains were listed as associated with cytomegalovirus. The classifier was reported to diagnose cytomegalovirus status with high specificity and sensitivity in both the original and validation cohorts. All 120 or so repertoires were used to score co-occurrence in the validation cohort in a later analysis, because that analysis had no HLA typing for the cohort. A later analysis found that TCRs clustered in the first cohort also tended to co-occur in the 95 to 150 validation repertoires, with approximately 95% of cluster scores above 0. Most TCR sequences were seen in very few donors, while some public TCRs were found in many individuals. The authors suggested that the approach could potentially be generalized to other disease states and immunological phenotypes. In vitro tests confirmed that a few of the cytomegalovirus-associated TCR beta chains recognize cytomegalovirus antigens.

The library came from the immunoSEQ multiplex PCR assay. On the authors' methods: A statistical classification framework was built for diagnosing cytomegalovirus status from the catalog of TCR beta chain sequences. TCRdb stores this immuneACCESS table with in-frame sequences only. Part of the clones is absent; in the studies checked, under half of the shortfall reflects unresolved V genes, and no reason is known for the rest. The DNA gave D and trimming, while V, J and clone size come from that table. The sample includes 220,000 or so clones, with over 70% observed a single time. The ten largest clones add up to about an eighth of the sample. From the cysteine up to the phenylalanine, the CDR3 has a length of 15 residues. This entry keeps only the CDR3 DNA: 45 bases, framed from base 1. Sequences SGHNT (CDR1) and YENEEA (CDR2) are obtained from the germline V gene. V was cut back by 0 bases and J by 7 bases, leaving a gap of 12 bases between them.

Separate from the approximately 730-subject first cohort, the validation cohort of more than 90 subjects was the group to which the donors belonged. The chain is made from TRBV11-3 and TRBJ2-2; no confident D gene assignment can be made. This sequence was found in a woman in her twenties or thirties in good health and CMV-seropositive. Sequencing was carried out using PBMCs. The DNA is as follows: TGTGCCAGCAGCTTAGATCCGGCTTTGGGCGGGGAGCTGTTTTTT. Its protein reads: CASSLDPALGGELFF.